These T cell receptor beta chains were read from a single sample in a study of T cells and copy number aberrations in small-cell lung cancer. The data were produced by immunoSEQ multiplex PCR, yet TCRdb's version contains in-frame clones alone and is incomplete. Of about 7,500 clones in the sample, 75% to 85% were seen once. Material for sequencing was normal tissue next to the tumor. The receptors stem from a woman between 50 and 59 years old with small cell lung cancer. Each CDR3 is given with its conserved first and last residue. The D gene is left open where the match is weak. Rows may omit the clone size; those that give it use once, few, many or a size class.

>TRBV20-1|-|TRBJ2-7|-
CSAPRGDEQYF
TGCAGTGCTCCCAGGGGAGACGAGCAGTACTTC
>TRBV7-9|-|TRBJ2-2|TRBD2
CASSTSLGLAGVTGELFF
TGTGCCAGCAGCACTAGCCTCGGACTAGCGGGAGTCACCGGGGAGCTGTTTTTT
>TRBV11-3|-|TRBJ2-1|TRBD2
CASSDGLAGKGEQFF
TGTGCCAGCAGTGATGGACTAGCGGGAAAGGGTGAGCAGTTCTTC
>TRBV14|-|TRBJ1-2|TRBD1
CASSPRTGTGVGYTF
TGTGCCAGCAGCCCAAGGACCGGGACAGGGGTAGGCTACACCTTC
>TRBV4-1|-|TRBJ1-2|-
CASSQVGTPYGYTF
TGCGCCAGCAGCCAAGTTGGCACCCCCTATGGCTACACCTTC
>TRBV6-5|-|TRBJ2-1|-
CASRQGLGVGEQFF
TGTGCCAGCAGACAGGGACTGGGGGTGGGAGAGCAGTTCTTC
>TRBV28|-|TRBJ1-2|-
CASSSGAGANYGYTF
TGTGCCAGCAGCAGCGGGGCAGGGGCTAACTATGGCTACACCTTC
>TRBV4-3|-|TRBJ2-2|TRBD1
CASSRDRGSGELFF
TGCGCCAGCAGCCGGGACAGGGGTTCTGGGGAGCTGTTTTTT
>TRBV27|-|TRBJ2-1|-
CASSPEYLQQFF
TGTGCCAGCAGCCCCGAATATCTCCAGCAGTTCTTC
>TRBV11-2|-|TRBJ1-1|-
CASSLYEGTEAFF
TGTGCCAGCAGCTTATATGAGGGCACTGAAGCTTTCTTT
>TRBV2|-|TRBJ2-5|TRBD1
CASSVGQVETQYF
TGTGCCAGCAGTGTAGGACAGGTGGAGACCCAGTACTTC
>TRBV6-1|-|TRBJ1-5|-
CASKGGDQPQHF
TGTGCCAGCAAGGGCGGGGATCAGCCCCAGCATTTT
>TRBV5-4|-|TRBJ2-5|-
CASSSSGLPMETQYF
TGTGCCAGCAGCTCGTCGGGACTCCCGATGGAGACCCAGTACTTC
>TRBV5-8|-|TRBJ2-1|TRBD2
CAINPGLAGPPSYNEQFF
TGTGCCATCAATCCGGGACTAGCGGGACCTCCTTCCTACAATGAGCAGTTCTTC
>TRBV9|once|TRBJ2-7|TRBD1
CASSPRQGSGEQYF
TGTGCCAGCAGTCCACGACAGGGCTCAGGGGAGCAGTACTTC
>TRBV6-4|-|TRBJ2-1|TRBD1
CASSEAEGAHRNNEQFF
TGTGCCAGCAGTGAGGCCGAGGGGGCGCACCGTAACAATGAGCAGTTCTTC
>TRBV15|-|TRBJ2-5|-
CATSREVFGGGQQYF
TGTGCCACCAGCAGAGAAGTATTCGGGGGTGGACAGCAGTACTTC
>TRBV15|-|TRBJ2-3|-
CATRGSRTDTQYF
TGTGCCACCAGGGGTAGCCGCACAGATACGCAGTATTTT
>TRBV13|-|TRBJ1-2|TRBD1
CASSERGTAHFIYGYTF
TGTGCCAGCAGCGAACGTGGGACAGCCCACTTCATATATGGCTACACCTTC
>TRBV4-3|-|TRBJ2-7|TRBD2
CASSLYGGAYEQYF
TGCGCCAGCAGCCTCTATGGGGGGGCCTACGAGCAGTACTTC
>TRBV11-2|few|TRBJ2-1|-
CASSYLYYNEQFF
TGTGCCAGCAGTTATCTATACTACAATGAGCAGTTCTTC
>TRBV5-5|-|TRBJ2-7|TRBD2
CASRPRFEGLIYEQYF
TGTGCCAGCAGACCGCGGTTCGAGGGACTAATCTACGAGCAGTACTTC